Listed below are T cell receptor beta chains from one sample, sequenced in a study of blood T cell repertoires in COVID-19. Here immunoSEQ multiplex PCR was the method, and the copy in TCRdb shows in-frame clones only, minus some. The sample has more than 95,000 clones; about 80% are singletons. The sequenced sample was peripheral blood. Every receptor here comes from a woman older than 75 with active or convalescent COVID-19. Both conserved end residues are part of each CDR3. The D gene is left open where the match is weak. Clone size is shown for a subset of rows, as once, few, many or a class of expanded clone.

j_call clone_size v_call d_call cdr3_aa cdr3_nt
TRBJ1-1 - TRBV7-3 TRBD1 CASSRTGSNTEAFF TGTGCCAGCAGTCGGACAGGATCGAACACTGAAGCTTTCTTT
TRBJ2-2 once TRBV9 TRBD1 CASSSKGTGGTGELFF TGTGCCAGCAGCTCCAAGGGGACAGGGGGCACCGGGGAGCTGTTTTTT
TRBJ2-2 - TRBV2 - CASSVGGNTGELFF TGTGCCAGCAGTGTCGGCGGGAACACCGGGGAGCTGTTTTTT
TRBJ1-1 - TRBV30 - CAGIRGGKTEAFF TGTGCCGGAATTAGGGGGGGGAAAACTGAAGCTTTCTTT
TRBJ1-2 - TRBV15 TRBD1 CATGTGGNFYGYTF TGTGCCACCGGGACAGGGGGCAACTTCTATGGCTACACCTTC
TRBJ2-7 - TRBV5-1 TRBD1 CASSSGTGLDEQYF TGCGCCAGCAGCTCTGGGACAGGGCTCGACGAGCAGTACTTC
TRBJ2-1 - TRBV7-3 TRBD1 CASSLTGTVSYNEQFF TGTGCCAGCAGCTTAACTGGGACAGTCTCCTACAATGAGCAGTTCTTC
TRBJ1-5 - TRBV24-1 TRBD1 CATHKGADQPQHF TGTGCCACCCATAAGGGGGCCGATCAGCCCCAGCATTTT
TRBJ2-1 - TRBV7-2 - CASTSFNEQFF TGTGCCAGCACCTCCTTTAATGAGCAGTTCTTC
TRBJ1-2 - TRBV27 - CASRRDTSYGYTF TGTGCCAGCAGAAGGGACACCTCCTATGGCTACACCTTC
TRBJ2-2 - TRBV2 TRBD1 CAHGTDNTGELFF TGTGCCCACGGGACAGACAACACCGGGGAGCTGTTTTTT
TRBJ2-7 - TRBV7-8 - CASSPGTSRHEQYF TGTGCCAGCAGCCCAGGGACTTCCCGCCACGAGCAGTACTTC
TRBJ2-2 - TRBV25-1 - CASSELTGELFF TGTGCCAGCAGTGAACTAACCGGGGAGCTGTTTTTT
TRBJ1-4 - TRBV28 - CATSLPTNEKLFF TGTGCCACTTCCCTACCTACTAATGAAAAACTGTTTTTT
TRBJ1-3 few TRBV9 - CASSPQGLSGNTIYF TGTGCCAGCAGCCCTCAGGGGTTATCTGGAAACACCATATATTTT
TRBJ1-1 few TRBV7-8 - CASSLALPGATNTEAFF TGTGCCAGCAGCTTAGCGCTCCCAGGGGCAACGAACACTGAAGCTTTCTTT
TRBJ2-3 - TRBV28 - CASSKSGTTNTDTQYF TGTGCCAGCAGTAAATCCGGGACAACGAACACAGATACGCAGTATTTT
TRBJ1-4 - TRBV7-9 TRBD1 CASSSPTGVLEKLFF TGTGCCAGCAGCTCCCCCACAGGGGTGCTGGAAAAACTGTTTTTT
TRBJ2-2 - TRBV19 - CASSPGGGDTGELFF TGTGCCAGTAGTCCTGGGGGCGGAGATACCGGGGAGCTGTTTTTT
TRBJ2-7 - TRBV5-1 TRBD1 CASSLGTGSAEQYF TGCGCCAGCAGCTTGGGGACAGGGTCGGCCGAGCAGTACTTC
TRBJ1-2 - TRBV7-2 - CASSFEGGGGNYGYTF TGTGCCAGCAGCTTCGAGGGAGGAGGAGGTAACTATGGCTACACCTTC
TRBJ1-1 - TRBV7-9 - CASSSGAQDTEAFF TGTGCCAGCTCTAGTGGGGCTCAAGACACTGAAGCTTTCTTT
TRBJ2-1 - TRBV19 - CASTHRSSTTGFRADEQFF TGTGCCAGTACCCATAGGAGTAGCACTACAGGGTTTAGAGCCGATGAGCAGTTCTTC
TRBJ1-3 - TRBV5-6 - CASSLGAGQSLGNTIYF TGTGCCAGCAGCTTGGGAGCAGGGCAATCTCTTGGAAACACCATATATTTT
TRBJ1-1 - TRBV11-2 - CASSFARTGLNTEAFF TGTGCCAGCAGCTTCGCCCGAACAGGGTTGAACACTGAAGCTTTCTTT
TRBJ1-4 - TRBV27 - CASSLSWQGYEKLFF TGTGCCAGCAGTTTATCGTGGCAGGGGTACGAAAAACTGTTTTTT
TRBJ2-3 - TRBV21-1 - CASSKEGPGRTDTQYF TGTGCCAGCAGCAAAGAAGGCCCAGGGCGCACAGATACGCAGTATTTT
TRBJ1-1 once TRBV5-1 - CASSLNRVGAFF TGCGCCAGCAGCTTAAACAGGGTGGGAGCTTTCTTT
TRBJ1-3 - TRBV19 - CASSLRTPSGNTIYF TGTGCCAGTAGTCTACGGACACCCTCTGGAAACACCATATATTTT
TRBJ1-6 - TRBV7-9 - CASSVLASPLHF TGTGCCAGCAGCGTCTTAGCTTCACCCCTCCACTTT
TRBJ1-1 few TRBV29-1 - CSAESIEAFF TGCAGCGCCGAGAGCATTGAAGCTTTCTTT
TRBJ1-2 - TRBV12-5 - CASGTPGAEGYYGYTF TGTGCTAGTGGGACCCCTGGGGCAGAAGGGTACTATGGCTACACCTTC
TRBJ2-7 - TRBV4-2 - CASSQASGQSSYEQYF TGTGCCAGCAGCCAAGCAAGCGGGCAAAGCTCCTACGAGCAGTACTTC
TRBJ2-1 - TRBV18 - CASQPGGGHYNEQFF TGTGCCAGTCAACCGGGGGGCGGGCATTACAATGAGCAGTTCTTC
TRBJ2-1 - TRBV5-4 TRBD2 CASSPKTGLGNNEQFF TGTGCCAGCAGCCCTAAGACCGGACTAGGAAACAATGAGCAGTTCTTC
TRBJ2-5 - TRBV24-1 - CATSSPGETQYF TGTGCCACCAGTTCGCCCGGAGAGACCCAGTACTTC
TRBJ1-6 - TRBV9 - CASSVLPGDNSPLHF TGTGCCAGCAGCGTACTCCCAGGGGATAATTCACCCCTCCACTTT
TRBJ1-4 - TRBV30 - CAWSVNRRTNEKLFF TGTGCCTGGAGTGTAAATCGGAGGACTAATGAAAAACTGTTTTTT
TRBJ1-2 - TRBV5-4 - CASSLEQRNYGYTF TGTGCCAGCAGCTTGGAACAGAGAAACTATGGCTACACCTTC
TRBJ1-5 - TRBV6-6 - CASREERELGEPQHF TGTGCCAGCAGGGAGGAGCGGGAGCTTGGGGAGCCCCAGCATTTT
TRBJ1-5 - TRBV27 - CASRSYPDQPQHF TGTGCCAGCAGATCGTATCCTGATCAGCCCCAGCATTTT
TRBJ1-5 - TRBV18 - CASSLRESSNQPQHF TGTGCCAGCTCACTCCGGGAGTCTAGCAATCAGCCCCAGCATTTT
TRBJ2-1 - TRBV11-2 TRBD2 CASSSQGGLAWDEQFF TGTGCCAGCAGCTCTCAAGGGGGACTAGCGTGGGATGAGCAGTTCTTC